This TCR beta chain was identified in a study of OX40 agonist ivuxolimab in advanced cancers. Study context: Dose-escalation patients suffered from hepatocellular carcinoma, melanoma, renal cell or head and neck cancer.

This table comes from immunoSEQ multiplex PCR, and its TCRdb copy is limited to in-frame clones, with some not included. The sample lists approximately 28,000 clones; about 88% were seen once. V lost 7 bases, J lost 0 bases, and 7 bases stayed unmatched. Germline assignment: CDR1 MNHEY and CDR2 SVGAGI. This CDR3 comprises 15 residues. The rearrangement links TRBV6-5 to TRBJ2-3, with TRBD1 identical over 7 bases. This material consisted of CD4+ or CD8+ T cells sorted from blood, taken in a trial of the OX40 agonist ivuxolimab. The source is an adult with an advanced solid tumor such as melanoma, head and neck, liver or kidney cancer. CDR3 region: CASKKRQGSTDTQYF. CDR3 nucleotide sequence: TGTGCCAGCAAGAAAAGACAGGGAAGCACAGATACGCAGTATTTT.